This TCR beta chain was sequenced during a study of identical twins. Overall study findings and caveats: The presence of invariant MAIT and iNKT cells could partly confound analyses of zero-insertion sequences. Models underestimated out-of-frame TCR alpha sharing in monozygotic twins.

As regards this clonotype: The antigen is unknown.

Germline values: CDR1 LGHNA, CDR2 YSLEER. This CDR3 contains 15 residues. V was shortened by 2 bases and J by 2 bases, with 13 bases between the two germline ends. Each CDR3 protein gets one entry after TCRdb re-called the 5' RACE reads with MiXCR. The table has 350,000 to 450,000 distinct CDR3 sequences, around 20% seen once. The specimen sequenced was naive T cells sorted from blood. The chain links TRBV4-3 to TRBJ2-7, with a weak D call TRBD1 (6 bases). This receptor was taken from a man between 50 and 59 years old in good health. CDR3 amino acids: CASSQSRGSTYEQYF. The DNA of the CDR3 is TGCGCCAGCAGCCAATCCAGGGGTTCCACCTACGAGCAGTACTTC.